The 14 T cell receptor beta chains below come from one sample, sequenced in a study of blood T cell repertoires in COVID-19. This table comes from immunoSEQ multiplex PCR, and its TCRdb copy is limited to in-frame clones, with some not included. The data show about 140,000 clones, with 84% seen just once and around 3.2% held by the top ten. The sample was PBMCs or T cells enriched from blood (not recorded which). These receptors were collected from a woman in her fifties or sixties with acute COVID-19.

The V call is TRBV5-1, the J call TRBJ1-1, with 7 bases identical to TRBD1. The CDR3 totals 13 residues. In germline, CDR1 is SGHRS, CDR2 YFSETQ. Trimming took 0 bases from V and 6 from J; bases not matched to a gene: 2. CDR3 residues: CASSLDRGSEAFF. DNA of the CDR3: TGCGCCAGCAGCTTGGACAGGGGATCTGAAGCTTTCTTT.

The chain has TRBV7-3 and TRBJ2-7, with D possibly being TRBD2 (5 bases). CDR1 SGHTA and CDR2 FQGTGA come from the germline V gene. V gave up 1 base and J gave up 2 bases, with 12 bases separating them. This CDR3 has 15 residues. The CDR3 DNA follows: TGTGCCAGCAGCTTAAGAGCGGAGCCCGCCTACGAGCAGTACTTC. Translating it yields CASSLRAEPAYEQYF.

J is TRBJ2-7 and V is TRBV29-1, with 7 nucleotides matching TRBD1. Germline CDR1 and CDR2: SQVTM and ANQGSEA. V shed 3 bases, J shed 1 base, and the junction held 6 bases outside the gene matches. The CDR3 extends over 14 amino acids. CDR3 in amino acids: CSVEGPGQSYEQYF. The CDR3, as DNA: TGCAGCGTTGAGGGACCGGGACAGTCCTACGAGCAGTACTTC.

The CDR3 sequence is CASSHGSLQYF. In DNA form, the CDR3 reads TGTGCCAGCAGCCACGGTTCATTGCAGTACTTC. This chain links TRBV6-5 with TRBJ2-7; D gene uncertain. Germline V CDR1 and CDR2: MNHEY, SVGAGI. V was trimmed by 6 bases and J by 9 bases, leaving 12 bases between them. CDR3 length: 11 amino acids.

CDR3 residues: CASSPTSGSGTEQYF. DNA for the CDR3: TGCGCCAGCAGCCCCACTAGCGGGAGCGGGACCGAGCAGTACTTC. The rearrangement uses TRBV5-1 and TRBJ2-7, with TRBD2 matching over 11 bases. V gave up 4 bases and J gave up 6 bases; unmatched junction bases: 9. CDR1 is SGHRS and CDR2 is YFSETQ in the germline V gene. The CDR3 has 15 amino acids.

The genes are TRBV6-4 and TRBJ1-2; 10 nucleotides agree with TRBD1. With 3 bases clipped from V and 0 bases from J, the junction kept 4 bases outside the gene matches. CDR3 size: 16 residues. Germline loops: CDR1 MRHNA, CDR2 SNTAGT. The CDR3 nucleotides read TGTGCCAGCAGTGAGCCGGGGACAGGGGCTAACTATGGCTACACCTTC. As protein: CASSEPGTGANYGYTF.

V is TRBV5-1 and J is TRBJ2-5; TRBD1 matches 12 bases. CDR1 and CDR2 from the germline V gene are SGHRS and YFSETQ. V was pared by 5 bases and J by 3 bases, with 8 bases of the junction left unmatched. This CDR3 is built from 16 residues. As DNA, the CDR3 is TGCGCCAGCAGTTTCCCCGGGACAGGGGGCAAAGAGACCCAGTACTTC. It translates to CASSFPGTGGKETQYF.

The chain has TRBV2 and TRBJ2-5, with a tentative D call TRBD1 (6 bases). Germline values: CDR1 SNHLY, CDR2 FYNNEI. V was clipped by 7 bases and J by 7 bases, with 22 bases between them. This CDR3 has 15 residues. This CDR3 reads CASTLTGQGSGTQYF. The CDR3 DNA sequence: TGTGCCAGCACTCTGACAGGCCAGGGGTCGGGGACCCAGTACTTC.

The chain employs TRBV27 and TRBJ2-1; perhaps TRBD2 as D (7 bases). Trimming stripped 7 bases from V and 5 bases from J, with 15 bases between. The CDR3 contains 14 residues. The germline V gene encodes CDR1 MNHEY and CDR2 SMNVEV (reference sequence). CDR3 DNA sequence: TGTGCCAGCACCCCGGGGGGCGGTCACAATGAGCAGTTCTTC. This encodes CASTPGGGHNEQFF.

The chain joins TRBV24-1 to TRBJ2-7, with 7 positions matching TRBD1. This CDR3 spans 14 amino acids. CDR1 and CDR2 from the germline V gene are KGHDR and SFDVKD. The V segment lost 4 bases and the J segment 5 bases; nucleotides outside the gene matches: 7. CDR3: CATSESTGADEQYF. The CDR3 DNA sequence: TGTGCCACCAGTGAATCAACAGGGGCGGACGAGCAGTACTTC.

The chain is built from TRBV5-1 and TRBJ1-1; unclear D gene. V lost 4 bases and J 1 base, leaving 11 bases between the germline ends. Germline-derived CDR1 and CDR2 are SGHRS and YFSETQ. This CDR3 has 14 amino acids. The CDR3 protein is CASSPQVPNTEAFF. The DNA of the CDR3 is TGCGCCAGCAGCCCCCAGGTCCCGAACACTGAAGCTTTCTTT.

The gene calls are TRBV3-1 (or the pseudogene TRBV3-2) and TRBJ2-1, with 9 positions matching TRBD2. Unmatched junction bases numbered 10, after V lost 3 bases and J lost 7 bases. From germline, CDR1 is LGHDT and CDR2 YNNKEL (reference sequence). CDR3 size: 16 residues. CDR3 sequence (DNA): TGTGCCAGCAGCCATCAGGCGGGAGGGCCTTGGAATGAGCAGTTCTTC. It yields the protein CASSHQAGGPWNEQFF.

The rearrangement links TRBV3-1 (or the pseudogene TRBV3-2) to TRBJ1-4; D remains ambiguous. V lost 3 bases to trimming and J lost 7 bases, with 12 bases between them. CDR1 LGHDT and CDR2 YNNKEL come from the germline V gene (reference sequence). The CDR3 sequence is 14 residues long. CDR3 bases: TGTGCCAGCAGCCACTCAGGAGGCCTTGAAAAACTGTTTTTT. This sequence encodes CASSHSGGLEKLFF.

The rearrangement uses TRBV7-9 and TRBJ1-1; D is unclear. The germline V gene has CDR1 SEHNR and CDR2 FQNEAQ (reference sequence). The CDR3 spans 18 residues. Trimming pared 2 bases from V and 0 bases from J, leaving 19 bases between. CDR3 sequence reads: CASSLLNWATTMNTEAFF. The CDR3 DNA reads as TGTGCCAGCAGCTTATTGAATTGGGCAACAACGATGAACACTGAAGCTTTCTTT.